Presented here are 30 T cell receptor beta chains from one specimen sequenced in a study of cytomegalovirus exposure and HLA in healthy donors. With 60 Vbeta and 13 Jbeta primers, the PCR was carried out. The method was immunoSEQ multiplex PCR; TCRdb's version includes in-frame clones alone and lacks a portion of them. The repertoire table contains approximately 200,000 clones. The sequenced sample consisted of PBMCs. The receptor set was obtained from a boy aged 10-17 years in good health and CMV-seronegative.

The V gene is TRBV6-1, the J gene TRBJ1-6, with 7 bases lining up with TRBD1. V lost 2 bases and J lost 7; bases outside the gene matches: 11. Per germline, CDR1 MNHNS and CDR2 SASEGT. This CDR3 is 17 amino acids long. Here the CDR3 DNA reads TGTGCCAGCAGTGAAATTACGACAGGGACCTTAAATTCACCCCTCCACTTT. It specifies CASSEITTGTLNSPLHF.

This chain joins TRBV14 and TRBJ2-3; TRBD2 aligns across 7 bases. This CDR3 spans 16 amino acids. The germline V gene encodes CDR1 SGHDN and CDR2 FVKESK. V gave up 5 bases and J gave up 5 bases; unmatched junction bases: 13. The chain's CDR3 is CASSSHGGRILDTQYF. The CDR3 region has the DNA TGTGCCAGCAGCAGCCACGGGGGGAGAATCCTAGATACGCAGTATTTT.

The genes are TRBV5-1 and TRBJ2-1; D call uncertain. CDR1 SGHRS and CDR2 YFSETQ come from the germline V gene. This CDR3 comprises 13 residues. Deletions cut 6 bases from V and 1 base from J, with 8 bases between. CDR3 sequence (DNA): TGCGCCAGCACCCTCTTTTCCTACAATGAGCAGTTCTTC. Its protein product is CASTLFSYNEQFF. The full variable domain, with the rest looked up from reference TRBV5-1 and TRBJ2-1, is KAGVTQTPRYLIKTRGQQVTLSCSPISGHRSVSWYQQTPGQGLQFLFEYFSETQRNKGNFPGRFSGRQFSNSRSEMNVSTLELGDSALYLCASTLFSYNEQFFGPGTRLTVL.

The V call is TRBV9, the J call TRBJ2-3, with D tentatively TRBD2 (7 bases). V was cut by 0 bases and J by 4 bases, with 12 bases left in between. Germline V gene data show CDR1 as SGDLS and CDR2 as YYNGEE. The CDR3 is 15 residues long. CDR3 in amino acids: CASSVDAGASDTQYF. In DNA, the CDR3 is TGTGCCAGCAGCGTAGACGCGGGGGCCTCAGATACGCAGTATTTT.

The CDR3 DNA reads as TGCGCCAGCAGCCAGGGGAGAGAGGGCGAGCAGTACTTC. It encodes CASSQGREGEQYF. V is TRBV4-1 and J is TRBJ2-7; perhaps TRBD2 as D (5 bases). V dropped 3 bases and J dropped 6 bases, with 12 bases sitting between them. The germline V gene encodes CDR1 MGHRA and CDR2 YSYEKL. This CDR3 has 13 residues.

The gene calls are TRBV18 and TRBJ1-6; 8 bases fit TRBD1. Trimming removed 1 base from V and 8 bases from J; junction bases left unmatched: 10. The CDR3 is 17 amino acids. CDR1 and CDR2 from the germline V gene are KGHSH and LQKENI. CDR3 bases: TGTGCCAGCTCACCACAGGTCGCAGGGGGCTCCGATTCACCCCTCCACTTT. Translating gives CASSPQVAGGSDSPLHF.

The genes are TRBV18 and TRBJ1-5; 8 bases fit TRBD1. Per germline, CDR1 KGHSH and CDR2 LQKENI. This CDR3 is 17 amino acids long. V was clipped by 6 bases and J by 5 bases; unmatched bases: 15. As DNA, the CDR3 is TGTGCCAGCTCCCCAGGGGGCCAGGGCCTAAGGGATCAGCCCCAGCATTTT. Its protein product is CASSPGGQGLRDQPQHF.

The V and J genes are TRBV28 and TRBJ1-1, with 7 bases fitting TRBD1. CDR3 length: 16 amino acids. The V gene end was trimmed by 5 bases and the J gene end by 4 bases; junction bases not matched to a gene: 13. Germline V gene lookup returns CDR1 MDHEN and CDR2 SYDVKM. This CDR3 is CASSPLRGVVFTEAFF. CDR3 DNA sequence: TGTGCCAGCAGTCCGCTCAGGGGGGTCGTTTTCACTGAAGCTTTCTTT.

The chain carries TRBV6-5 and TRBJ1-1; the match to TRBD1 covers 9 bases. Germline CDR1 MNHEY, CDR2 SVGAGI. This CDR3 is built from 15 residues. Trimming removed 1 base from V and 5 bases from J; junction bases left unmatched: 5. The CDR3 DNA is TGTGCCAGCAGTTACTTTCGGGACAGGGTTACTGAAGCTTTCTTT. Translated: CASSYFRDRVTEAFF.

V and J are TRBV7-2 and TRBJ1-1, with D maybe TRBD1 (5 bases). The V and J ends lost 1 base and 7 bases respectively, with 13 bases between them. This CDR3 has 14 residues. Germline V lookup: CDR1 SGHTA, CDR2 FQGNSA. The CDR3 DNA sequence: TGTGCCAGCAGCTTAGATCCGGGGAGGGGTGAAGCTTTCTTT. It codes for CASSLDPGRGEAFF. Full variable domain (rest looked up from reference TRBV7-2 and TRBJ1-1): GAGVSQSPSNKVTEKGKDVELRCDPISGHTALYWYRQSLGQGLEFLIYFQGNSAPDKSGLPSDRFSAERTGGSVSTLTIQRTQQEDSAVYLCASSLDPGRGEAFFGQGTRLTVV.

The chain has TRBV9 and TRBJ2-5; the match to TRBD1 covers 7 bases. The CDR3 extends over 15 amino acids. V shed 0 bases, J shed 5 bases, and the junction held 7 bases outside the gene matches. The germline V gene encodes CDR1 SGDLS and CDR2 YYNGEE. The CDR3 DNA reads TGTGCCAGCAGCGTAGTGGGGACAGAGGGGGAGACCCAGTACTTC. Amino acids: CASSVVGTEGETQYF.

V is TRBV28 and J is TRBJ1-3; the D gene is possibly TRBD1 (6 bases). Germline V CDR1 and CDR2: MDHEN, SYDVKM. The V end was cut by 6 bases, the J end by 6 bases, with 15 bases between. CDR3 size: 14 residues. CDR3 nucleotides: TGTGCCAGCAGCCAGGGGACGGTCCCAAACACCATATATTTT. Protein: CASSQGTVPNTIYF. The full variable domain, in which reference TRBV28 and TRBJ1-3 provide the parts outside the CDR3, is DVKVTQSSRYLVKRTGEKVFLECVQDMDHENMFWYRQDPGLGLRLIYFSYDVKMKEKGDIPEGYSVSREKKERFSLILESASTNQTSMYLCASSQGTVPNTIYFGEGSWLTVV.

J is TRBJ1-1 and V is TRBV4-1; D is uncertain. Germline CDR1 and CDR2: MGHRA and YSYEKL. The V gene lost 7 bases and the J gene lost 0 bases, with 24 bases spanning the gap. The CDR3 runs 18 residues. The CDR3 DNA sequence: TGCGCCAGCACTCGAAAAGGAGGTCTTGACATCTTGAACACTGAAGCTTTCTTT. Translation gives CASTRKGGLDILNTEAFF.

This chain joins TRBV10-3 and TRBJ1-2; possible D gene TRBD1, 5 bases. V lost 3 bases and J 4 bases, leaving 18 bases between the germline ends. The CDR3 covers 16 residues. The germline V gene encodes CDR1 ENHRY and CDR2 SYGVKD. The CDR3 protein is CAISDLNRLARYGYTF. As DNA, the CDR3 is TGTGCCATCAGTGATCTGAACAGGTTGGCCCGCTATGGCTACACCTTC.

V usage is TRBV4-1 and J usage is TRBJ2-7; 9 nucleotides line up with TRBD2. V lost 3 bases, J lost 4 bases, and 10 bases stayed unmatched. This CDR3 region has 16 residues. Germline V gives CDR1 MGHRA, CDR2 YSYEKL. The CDR3 coding sequence is TGCGCCAGCAGCCATCCCTGGGGTAGCGGGGGTTACGAGCAGTACTTC. It yields the protein CASSHPWGSGGYEQYF.

This sequence joins TRBV7-8 and TRBJ2-5; 7 nucleotides match TRBD2. The CDR3 covers 16 residues. The germline V gene encodes CDR1 SGHVS and CDR2 FQNEAQ. J lost 2 bases, V lost 1 base, and 7 bases had no gene match. This CDR3 reads CASSLGASGIQETQYF. The CDR3 DNA follows: TGTGCCAGCAGCTTAGGGGCTAGCGGAATTCAAGAGACCCAGTACTTC.

Remarks on this clone: In this CDR3 the conserved last residue, phenylalanine or tryptophan, is missing, so a read error is likely. The chain uses TRBV15 and TRBJ1-2; 7 positions match TRBD1. The CDR3 has 15 amino acids. Trimming removed 1 base from V and 4 bases from J; junction bases left unmatched: 6. The germline V gene encodes CDR1 LNHNV and CDR2 YYDKDF (reference sequence). CDR3 amino acids: CATSRAQTGTYGYTY. The CDR3 DNA reads as TGTGCCACCAGCAGAGCCCAGACAGGGACCTATGGCTACACCTAC.

The chain employs TRBV9 and TRBJ1-1; D unresolved. Germline CDR1 SGDLS, CDR2 YYNGEE. The ends were cut back, 0 bases at V and 4 bases at J, with 10 bases in the middle. This CDR3 is built from 14 residues. The CDR3 DNA sequence: TGTGCCAGCAGCGTAGCCAGCCAGGCCACTGAAGCTTTCTTT. This encodes CASSVASQATEAFF.

V is TRBV10-3 and J is TRBJ2-2; possibly TRBD1 for D (6 bases). V was cut by 5 bases and J by 6 bases, with 10 bases left in between. Germline CDR1 ENHRY, CDR2 SYGVKD. There are 13 residues in the CDR3. The CDR3 here is CAISQGSAGELFF. DNA of the CDR3: TGTGCCATCAGTCAGGGGAGTGCCGGGGAGCTGTTTTTT.

V is TRBV5-1 and J is TRBJ2-5, with 7 bases aligning to TRBD2. The closer fit of TRBJ2-7 to the DNA end suggests the J call may be wrong. The length of the CDR3 is 14 residues. The germline V gene encodes CDR1 SGHRS and CDR2 YFSETQ. The CDR3 is CASSLGLVPVEQYF. CDR3 nucleotides: TGCGCCAGCAGCTTAGGACTAGTCCCCGTCGAGCAGTACTTC.

The chain is built from TRBV28 and TRBJ2-3, with a weak D call TRBD2 (5 bases). Germline lookup yields CDR1 MDHEN and CDR2 SYDVKM. CDR3 length: 15 residues. Between the trimmed V and J ends, which lost 3 bases and 4 bases, there was a span of 14 bases. CDR3 DNA: TGTGCCAGCAGTTTGGGCACCATGAGGGCAGATACGCAGTATTTT. This encodes CASSLGTMRADTQYF.

This chain joins TRBV27 and TRBJ1-6; tentative D call: TRBD1 (5 bases). The CDR3 contains 13 residues. The germline V gene encodes CDR1 MNHEY and CDR2 SMNVEV (reference sequence). V gave up 3 bases and J gave up 7 bases, with 7 bases separating them. The CDR3 DNA reads as TGTGCCAGCAGTTTCGGGGGAAATTCACCCCTCCACTTT. Amino acids: CASSFGGNSPLHF.

The V gene is TRBV28, the J gene TRBJ1-1; D might be TRBD1 (5 bases). Germline loops: CDR1 MDHEN, CDR2 SYDVKM. The V end was cut by 5 bases, the J end by 9 bases, with 13 bases between. The CDR3 runs 12 residues. In DNA, the CDR3 is TGTGCCAGCAGTACCGGGACTCCTCAAGCTTTCTTT. This encodes CASSTGTPQAFF.

J is TRBJ2-2 and V is TRBV6-4, with 9 positions matching TRBD2. CDR1 and CDR2 (germline): MRHNA, SNTAGT. The CDR3 loop spans 16 amino acids. The ends lost 5 bases at V and 3 bases at J; junction bases unmatched: 7. In DNA form, the CDR3 reads TGTGCCAGCAGTCCTCGAACTAGCGGGTACACCGGGGAGCTGTTTTTT. The encoded protein is CASSPRTSGYTGELFF.

The chain employs TRBV5-6 and TRBJ2-7; no clear D gene. The CDR3 runs to 14 residues. Germline CDR1 is SGHDT and CDR2 is YYEEEE. Trimming stripped 0 bases from V and 0 bases from J, with 7 bases between. CDR3 sequence (DNA): TGTGCCAGCAGCTTGGCGTCTAGCTCCTACGAGCAGTACTTC. This sequence encodes CASSLASSSYEQYF.

V gene TRBV15 combines with J gene TRBJ1-6, with 10 positions matching TRBD1. This CDR3 has 17 residues. V lost 5 bases, J lost 7 bases, and 11 bases stayed unmatched. CDR1 LNHNV and CDR2 YYDKDF come from the germline V gene (reference sequence). In DNA form, the CDR3 reads TGTGCCACCAGCGGGGACCGCCGGGACAGGGGCAATTCACCCCTCCACTTT. Translated, it gives CATSGDRRDRGNSPLHF.

The chain employs TRBV5-1 and TRBJ2-2, with 12 positions matching TRBD2. The CDR3 extends over 16 amino acids. J was trimmed by 4 bases and V by 9 bases; bases with no gene match: 10. Germline CDR1 reads SGHRS; CDR2 reads YFSETQ. CDR3 residues: CATSDLAGGPTGELFF. CDR3 nucleotide sequence: TGCGCCACCTCGGACCTAGCGGGGGGGCCCACCGGGGAGCTGTTTTTT.

The chain uses TRBV5-4 and TRBJ1-2; D gene uncertain. The CDR3 is 16 amino acids. Germline V CDR1 and CDR2: SGHNT, YYREEE (reference sequence). Trimming took 0 bases from V and 0 from J, leaving 12 bases between them. The CDR3, as DNA: TGTGCCAGCAGCTTGGCCGGGATGACCGCTAACTATGGCTACACCTTC. It yields the protein CASSLAGMTANYGYTF.

V usage is TRBV11-1 and J usage is TRBJ2-2; tentatively, D is TRBD2 (5 bases). Germline CDR1 and CDR2: SGHAT and FQDESV (reference sequence). V lost 3 bases and J 4 bases, leaving 12 bases between the germline ends. The CDR3 runs 15 residues. CDR3 residues: CASSFYGIGTGELFF. The CDR3 DNA reads as TGTGCCAGCAGCTTTTACGGGATTGGCACCGGGGAGCTGTTTTTT.

This rearrangement joins TRBV30 to TRBJ1-3; D unclear. CDR1 is GTSNPN and CDR2 is SVGIG in the germline V gene (reference sequence). This CDR3 region has 13 residues. Trimming pared 2 bases from V and 0 bases from J, leaving 5 bases between. The DNA for the CDR3 is TGTGCCTGGAGTAGCAACTCTGGAAACACCATATATTTT. Its protein product is CAWSSNSGNTIYF. The variable domain in full, completed from reference TRBV30 and TRBJ1-3, reads SQTIHQWPATLVQPVGSPLSLECTVEGTSNPNLYWYRQAAGRGLQLLFYSVGIGQISSEVPQNLSASRPQDRQFILSSKKLLLSDSGFYLCAWSSNSGNTIYFGEGSWLTVV.